Here is one T cell receptor beta chain with its context. Its antigen is unidentified. Using immunoSEQ multiplex PCR, the repertoire was profiled, and TCRdb retains in-frame clones only, with some absent. The repertoire consists of about 120,000 clones, with about 90% occurring once and the leading ten covering about 10%. V was cut by 5 bases and J by 9 bases, with 8 bases left in between. The CDR3 covers 11 residues. Germline values: CDR1 SGHVS, CDR2 FQNEAQ. The data stem from a study of T cell responses to AZD1222 COVID-19 vaccine. Study-wide background: Second-dose schedules of about 4 or about 12 weeks were combined. Study-wide results and limits: Donors were chiefly white British, with a greater number of females, and clonal diversity was perhaps underestimated.

The material sequenced was peripheral blood, taken on day 0 of AZD1222 vaccination. The sequence derives from an adult in good health. The chain couples TRBV7-8 to TRBJ2-1, with D possibly TRBD2 on 5 matching bases. The CDR3: CASSLGAEQFF. CDR3 nucleotide sequence: TGTGCCAGCAGCCTGGGAGCTGAGCAGTTCTTC. Full variable domain (outside the CDR3, taken from reference TRBV7-8 and TRBJ2-1): GAGVSQSPRYKVAKRGQDVALRCDPISGHVSLFWYQQALGQGPEFLTYFQNEAQLDKSGLPSDRFFAERPEGSVSTLKIQRTQQEDSAVYLCASSLGAEQFFGPGTRLTVL.